The clone carrying this TCR beta chain was counted only a few times. Its antigen is not known. The CDR3 sequence is 15 residues long. V lost 2 bases to trimming and J lost 2 bases, with 11 bases between them. CDR1 LGHDT and CDR2 YNNKEL come from the germline V gene (reference sequence). Preparation of the TCRbeta library involved a method that used unique molecular identifiers. TCRdb re-called the PCR reads with MiXCR, one entry per CDR3 protein. The top ten clones hold 9.1% of a sample with around 300,000 distinct CDR3 sequences, around 7.3% of them seen once. The sample originates from a study of T-cell reconstitution after alpha-beta-depleted transplantation in children. Findings of the study overall: Where alpha-beta T cells came from about two months after transplant was reportedly several hundred expanded graft clones. Several patients had high TCRbeta diversity at day 60; it came from surviving recipient T cells and thymic progenitors. Most T-cell counts and diversity one year after the transplant came from T cells that were newly produced.

This TCR was sampled from a female patient aged 2-9 years who had a stem cell transplant for Fanconi anemia, so the T cells may come from the graft donor. The source material was peripheral blood, sampled 360 days after TCRalphabeta/CD19-depleted stem cell transplant. The chain recombines TRBV3-1 with TRBJ2-3; tentatively, D is TRBD2 (6 bases). This chain's CDR3 is CASSQPGTYTDTQYF. CDR3 DNA sequence: TGTGCCAGCAGCCAACCAGGGACTTACACAGATACGCAGTATTTT.